This paragraph covers one TCR beta chain sequence. Its cognate antigen is unknown. The template was RNA from unsorted bulk tissue. Distant lung tissue was collected more than 3 cm away from the tumor edge. Newly diagnosed lung cancer patients had thoracic surgery in China, August–late 2014, without prior chemotherapy. This specimen comes from a study of tumor and adjacent non-tumor tissue in lung cancer. Study-wide findings and caveats: Shorter survival was associated with higher TCR diversity in tumors.

V lost 4 bases to trimming and J lost 7 bases; unmatched junction nucleotides: 12. Germline loops: CDR1 DFQATT, CDR2 SNEGSKA (reference sequence). The CDR3 length is 16 residues. Three rounds of nested PCR, following a modified ARM-PCR protocol, produced the TCRbeta library. One entry per CDR3 protein results from TCRdb running MiXCR on the multiplex PCR reads. The repertoire includes 100,000 or so distinct CDR3 sequences, 55% to 65% of them detected once, and around 20% sits in the top ten. The sample comprised distant non-tumor lung tissue. This receptor was identified in a man younger than 40 with non-small cell lung cancer. The chain links TRBV20-1 to TRBJ2-1; 11 positions match TRBD2. As DNA, the CDR3 is TGCAGTGCTAAGGGACTAGCGGATATCCAACGGAATGAGCAGTTCTTC. Translation gives CSAKGLADIQRNEQFF.